Listed here are 11 T cell receptor beta chains from one sample, sequenced in a study of shared clonotypes between healthy human individuals (dated by TCRdb to between 2020 and 2021). The receptor library was made with the immunoSEQ multiplex PCR assay. Drawn from immuneACCESS, this table holds only the in-frame rearrangements with V and J called that TCRdb kept. Clones are partly lost; checked studies trace under half to an unresolved V gene and leave the rest unexplained. The sample data list roughly 1,500,000 clones, and approximately 98.5% of these were observed just once. The top ten constitute 0.36% of the sample. The sequenced sample was naive CD4+ T cells sorted from blood. The cell subset or site label for this specimen denotes: CD45RA+ positively selected. The receptors derive from a man aged 25 to 45 in good health.

V usage is TRBV27 and J usage is TRBJ2-1; TRBD2 might be the D (6 bases). Germline V gives CDR1 MNHEY, CDR2 SMNVEV (reference sequence). There are 16 residues in the CDR3. Trimming took off 3 bases at V and 5 bases at J, with 17 bases between the two ends. Here the CDR3 reads CASSFLGDFGNNEQFF. CDR3 DNA sequence: TGTGCCAGCAGTTTTCTGGGGGACTTCGGGAACAATGAGCAGTTCTTC.

V is TRBV7-2 and J is TRBJ1-2; 7 nucleotides agree with TRBD1. The CDR3 spans 17 residues. Per germline, CDR1 SGHTA and CDR2 FQGNSA. The V gene end was trimmed by 3 bases and the J gene end by 1 base; junction bases not matched to a gene: 11. CDR3 protein: CASSLDRSQIHNYGYTF. In DNA, the CDR3 is TGTGCCAGCAGCTTGGACAGGAGCCAGATTCATAACTATGGCTACACCTTC.

The V and J genes are TRBV4-1 and TRBJ2-7, with 8 bases fitting TRBD2. CDR3 length: 17 residues. V was pared by 2 bases and J by 0 bases, with 9 bases of the junction left unmatched. CDR1 is MGHRA, CDR2 YSYEKL, per germline. The CDR3: CASSQRGSGGSSYEQYF. The CDR3 DNA reads as TGCGCCAGCAGCCAACGAGGAAGCGGGGGAAGCTCCTACGAGCAGTACTTC.

This sequence joins TRBV10-1 and TRBJ2-1; the match to TRBD2 covers 11 bases. The CDR3 contains 16 residues. The V gene's germline CDR1 is WNHNN and CDR2 SYGVQD (reference sequence). V lost 2 bases, J lost 0 bases, and 0 bases stayed unmatched. CDR3 protein: CASSETSGSSYNEQFF. CDR3 bases: TGCGCCAGCAGTGAGACTAGCGGGAGCTCCTACAATGAGCAGTTCTTC.

The chain couples TRBV7-9 to TRBJ2-7, with D possibly called TRBD1 or TRBD2 (5 bases each). CDR1 is SEHNR and CDR2 is FQNEAQ in the germline V gene (reference sequence). V lost 5 bases and J lost 3, with 17 bases in between. The CDR3 consists of 15 residues. CDR3 coding DNA: TGTGCCAGCAGCGCATTCGGGGCAGGTAACTACGAGCAGTACTTC. It is translated as CASSAFGAGNYEQYF.

Remarks on this clone: In the same sample, other DNA sequences code for this CDR3. The rearrangement uses TRBV7-3 and TRBJ2-5; D might be TRBD2 (5 bases). Between the trimmed V and J ends, which lost 5 bases and 0 bases, there was a span of 7 bases. This CDR3 region has 13 residues. The germline V gene encodes CDR1 SGHTA and CDR2 FQGTGA. In nucleotides, the CDR3 is TGTGCCAGCAGCCCCGGGAACCAAGAGACCCAGTACTTC. This encodes CASSPGNQETQYF.

CDR3 protein: CASPRTGTTFTDTQYF. CDR3 bases: TGTGCCAGCCCCCGGACAGGGACAACGTTCACAGATACGCAGTATTTT. The V call is TRBV28, the J call TRBJ2-3, with 8 bases aligning to TRBD1. Germline CDR1 is MDHEN and CDR2 is SYDVKM. V gave up 8 bases and J gave up 2 bases; unmatched junction bases: 12. The CDR3 loop spans 16 amino acids. Drawing the rest from reference TRBV28 and TRBJ2-3, the complete variable domain is DVKVTQSSRYLVKRTGEKVFLECVQDMDHENMFWYRQDPGLGLRLIYFSYDVKMKEKGDIPEGYSVSREKKERFSLILESASTNQTSMYLCASPRTGTTFTDTQYFGPGTRLTVL.

A remark on this clone: The same CDR3 is also encoded by other DNA sequences in this sample. The chain carries TRBV6-5 and TRBJ2-7; TRBD1 matches at 8 bases. Germline CDR1 is MNHEY and CDR2 is SVGAGI. The CDR3 runs to 15 residues. Trimming took 0 bases from V and 2 from J; bases not matched to a gene: 3. The CDR3 sequence is CASSYSRDRTYEQYF. CDR3 coding DNA: TGTGCCAGCAGTTACTCACGGGACAGGACCTACGAGCAGTACTTC.

This sequence joins TRBV6-5 and TRBJ1-5; unclear D gene. V was clipped by 0 bases and J by 9 bases, with 6 bases between them. Germline V gene data show CDR1 as MNHEY and CDR2 as SVGAGI. This CDR3 spans 12 amino acids. In DNA, the CDR3 is TGTGCCAGCAGTTACTCTCCCGGGCCCCAGCATTTT. Translation gives CASSYSPGPQHF.

The V gene is TRBV9, the J gene TRBJ2-3, with D possibly matching TRBD2 (5 bases). V shed 0 bases and J shed 1 base, with 9 bases lying between them. The CDR3 length is 15 residues. CDR1 and CDR2 from the germline V gene are SGDLS and YYNGEE. CDR3 bases: TGTGCCAGCAGCGTAGTGGTGGGAGGCACAGATACGCAGTATTTT. Translating it yields CASSVVVGGTDTQYF.

This rearrangement joins TRBV18 to TRBJ1-1, with D unresolved. V was trimmed by 2 bases and J by 0 bases, leaving 7 bases between them. Germline assignment: CDR1 KGHSH and CDR2 LQKENI. CDR3 size: 14 residues. The CDR3 DNA is TGTGCCAGCTCACCAGAGACGGTGAACACTGAAGCTTTCTTT. It is translated as CASSPETVNTEAFF.